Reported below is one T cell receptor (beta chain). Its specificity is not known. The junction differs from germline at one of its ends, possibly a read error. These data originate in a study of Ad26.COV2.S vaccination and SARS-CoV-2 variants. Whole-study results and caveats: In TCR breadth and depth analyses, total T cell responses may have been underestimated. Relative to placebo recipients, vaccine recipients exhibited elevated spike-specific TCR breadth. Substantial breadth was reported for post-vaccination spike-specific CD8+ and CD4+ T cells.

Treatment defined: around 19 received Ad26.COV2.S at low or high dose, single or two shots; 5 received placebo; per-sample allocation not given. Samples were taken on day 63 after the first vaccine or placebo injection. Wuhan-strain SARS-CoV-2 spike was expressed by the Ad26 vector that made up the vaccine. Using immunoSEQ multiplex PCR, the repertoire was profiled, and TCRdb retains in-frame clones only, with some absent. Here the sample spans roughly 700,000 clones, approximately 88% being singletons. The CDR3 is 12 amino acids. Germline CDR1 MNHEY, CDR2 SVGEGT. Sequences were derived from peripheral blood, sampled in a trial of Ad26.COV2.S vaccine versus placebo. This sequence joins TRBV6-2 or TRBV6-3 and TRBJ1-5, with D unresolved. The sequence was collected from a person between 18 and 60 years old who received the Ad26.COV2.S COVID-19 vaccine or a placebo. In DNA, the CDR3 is TGTGCCAGCAGGTACTTTCCAGGGCCCCAGCATTTT. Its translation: CASRYFPGPQHF.